This T cell receptor beta chain stems from a study of T-cell memory formation after mild COVID-19. Germline trimming cut 4 bases from V and 5 bases from J; bases unmatched to any gene: 10. The CDR3 sequence is 15 residues long. CDR1 and CDR2 from the germline V gene are SGHRS and YFSETQ. TCRdb itself ran the 5' RACE reads through MiXCR, one entry per CDR3 protein. Of approximately 500,000 distinct CDR3 sequences listed, roughly 23% are singletons. The TCR sequence derives from an adult woman who had mild COVID-19 (a few samples of this study predate the infection). Cell type and time point are not known. The V call is TRBV5-1, the J call TRBJ1-2; TRBD1 matches 8 bases. The sample taken for sequencing was PBMCs or a T cell subset sorted from them (not recorded which). The CDR3 region is CASSPWTGSGYGYTF. CDR3 in DNA: TGCGCCAGCAGCCCTTGGACAGGGTCCGGGTATGGCTACACCTTC.